The sequence of this T cell receptor beta chain was determined in a study of spatial heterogeneity in lung cancer. As for the study in general: Consistently, beta-chain sequences turned up in larger numbers than alpha-chain sequences did. General study results and limits: Compared with follow-up, resection was when ubiquitous expanded tumor TCRs appeared in blood more.

Time point indicated: sample taken at primary tumor resection. Researchers sequenced whole RNA taken from tumor, nontumor lung or frozen PBMC without sorting. Every molecule of TCR cDNA had its own unique molecular identifier. TCRdb redid the calling of the 5' RACE reads with MiXCR, one entry per CDR3 protein. The sample records tens of thousands of distinct CDR3 sequences, 5.2% being singletons. This clonotype was detected ten times or more. Its antigen is as yet unknown. CDR1 and CDR2 (germline): SGHRS, YFSETQ. V was trimmed by 4 bases and J by 0 bases, leaving 13 bases between them. This CDR3 has 16 amino acids.

This TCR was sampled from a female donor with early-stage non-small cell lung cancer. Source: PBMCs, taken at surgery. This chain uses TRBV5-1 with TRBJ2-2; no definite D call. The CDR3 nucleotides read TGCGCCAGCAGCCCCCTTACCCTCGCGAACACCGGGGAGCTGTTTTTT. It yields the protein CASSPLTLANTGELFF.